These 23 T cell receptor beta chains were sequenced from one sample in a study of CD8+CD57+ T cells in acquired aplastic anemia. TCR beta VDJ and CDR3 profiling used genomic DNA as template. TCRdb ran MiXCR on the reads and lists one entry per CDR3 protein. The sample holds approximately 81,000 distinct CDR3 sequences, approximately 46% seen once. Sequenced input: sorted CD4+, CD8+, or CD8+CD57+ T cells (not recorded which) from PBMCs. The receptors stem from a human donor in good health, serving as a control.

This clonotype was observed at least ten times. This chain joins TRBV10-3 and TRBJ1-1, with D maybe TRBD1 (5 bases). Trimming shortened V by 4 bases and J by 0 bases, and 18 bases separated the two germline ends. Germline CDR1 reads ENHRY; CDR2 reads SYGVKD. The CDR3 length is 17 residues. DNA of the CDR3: TGTGCCATCAGTGGTGGGGCCATCGGGGTCATGAACACTGAAGCTTTCTTT. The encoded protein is CAISGGAIGVMNTEAFF.

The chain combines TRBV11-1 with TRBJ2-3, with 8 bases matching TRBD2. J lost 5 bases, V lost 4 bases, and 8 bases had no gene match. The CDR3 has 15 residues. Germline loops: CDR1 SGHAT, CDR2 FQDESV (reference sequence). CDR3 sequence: CASSSLAEREDTQYF. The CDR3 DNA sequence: TGTGCCAGCAGCTCACTAGCGGAACGGGAAGATACGCAGTATTTT.

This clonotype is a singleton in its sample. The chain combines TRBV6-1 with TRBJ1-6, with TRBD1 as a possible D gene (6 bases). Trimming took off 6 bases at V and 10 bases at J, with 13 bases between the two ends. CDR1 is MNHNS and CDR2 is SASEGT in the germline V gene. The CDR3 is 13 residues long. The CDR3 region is CASRDTGSSPLHF. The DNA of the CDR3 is TGTGCCAGCAGGGATACAGGGTCATCACCCCTCCACTTT.

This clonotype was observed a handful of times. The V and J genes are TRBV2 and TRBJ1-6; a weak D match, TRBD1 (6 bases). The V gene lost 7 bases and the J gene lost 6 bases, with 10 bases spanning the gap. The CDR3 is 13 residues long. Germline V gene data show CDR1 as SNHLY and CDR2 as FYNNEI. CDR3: CASNREVNSPLHF. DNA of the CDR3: TGTGCCAGCAACAGGGAAGTTAATTCACCCCTCCACTTT.

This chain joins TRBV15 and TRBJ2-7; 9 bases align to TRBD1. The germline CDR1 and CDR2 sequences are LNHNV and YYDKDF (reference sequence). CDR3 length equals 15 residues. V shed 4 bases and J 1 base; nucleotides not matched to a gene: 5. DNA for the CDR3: TGTGCCACCAGCAACGGACAGGGGATATCCTACGAGCAGTACTTC. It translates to CATSNGQGISYEQYF.

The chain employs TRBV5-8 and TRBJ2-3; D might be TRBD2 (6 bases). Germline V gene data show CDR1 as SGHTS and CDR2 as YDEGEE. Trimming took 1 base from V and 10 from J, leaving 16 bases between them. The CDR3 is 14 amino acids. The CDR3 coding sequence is TGTGCCAGCAGCTTGAACGGGGGTGGGAGCGCGCAGTATTTT. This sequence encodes CASSLNGGGSAQYF.

The CDR3 DNA is TGCAGTGCTAGAGATGTGTGGACTAGCTCTTACGAGCAGTACTTC. As protein: CSARDVWTSSYEQYF. The J gene is TRBJ2-7, the V gene TRBV20-1; 8 bases line up with TRBD2. This CDR3 comprises 15 residues. Germline V gene data show CDR1 as DFQATT and CDR2 as SNEGSKA (reference sequence). J lost 4 bases, V lost 0 bases, and 8 bases had no gene match.

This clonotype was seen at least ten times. The CDR3 spells CATSRDNMNTEAFF. The CDR3 coding sequence is TGTGCCACCAGCCGGGACAACATGAACACTGAAGCTTTCTTT. The chain carries TRBV24-1 and TRBJ1-1; D possibly corresponds to TRBD1 (6 bases). Trimming removed 7 bases at V and 0 bases at J, with 11 bases between. CDR1 is KGHDR, CDR2 SFDVKD, per germline. The CDR3 has 14 residues.

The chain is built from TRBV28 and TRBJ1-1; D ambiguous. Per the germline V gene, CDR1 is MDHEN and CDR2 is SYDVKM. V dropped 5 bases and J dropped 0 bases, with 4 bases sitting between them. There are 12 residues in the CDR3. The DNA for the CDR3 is TGTGCCAGCAGTACAGTGAACACTGAAGCTTTCTTT. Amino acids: CASSTVNTEAFF.

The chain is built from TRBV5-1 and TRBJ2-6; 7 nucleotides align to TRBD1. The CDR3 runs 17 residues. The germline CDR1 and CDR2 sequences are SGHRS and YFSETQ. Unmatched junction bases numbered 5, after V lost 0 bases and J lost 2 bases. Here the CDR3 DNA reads TGCGCCAGCAGCTTGGGGGATACAGGGGCTGGGGCCAACGTCCTGACTTTC. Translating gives CASSLGDTGAGANVLTF.

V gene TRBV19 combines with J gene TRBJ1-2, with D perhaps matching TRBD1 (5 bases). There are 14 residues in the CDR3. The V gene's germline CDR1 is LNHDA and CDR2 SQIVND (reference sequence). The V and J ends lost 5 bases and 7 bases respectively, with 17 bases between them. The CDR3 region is CASSPEPGPFGYTF. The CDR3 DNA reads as TGTGCCAGTAGTCCAGAGCCGGGACCCTTTGGCTACACCTTC.

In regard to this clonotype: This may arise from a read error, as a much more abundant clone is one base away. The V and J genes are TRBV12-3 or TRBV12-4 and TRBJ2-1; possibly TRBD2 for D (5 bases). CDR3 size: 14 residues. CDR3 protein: CASSKAASYSEQFF. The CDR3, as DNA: TGTGCCAGCAGTAAAGCGGCTAGCTACAGTGAGCAGTTCTTC.

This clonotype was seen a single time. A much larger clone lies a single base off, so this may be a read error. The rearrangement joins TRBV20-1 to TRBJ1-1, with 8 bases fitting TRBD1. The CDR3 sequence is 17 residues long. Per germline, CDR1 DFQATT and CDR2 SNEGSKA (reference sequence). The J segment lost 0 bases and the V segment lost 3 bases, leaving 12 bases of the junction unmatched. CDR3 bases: TGCAGTGCTAGGTTCGCAGGGGGCTCGGGCATGAACACTGAAGCTTTCTTT. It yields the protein CSARFAGGSGMNTEAFF.

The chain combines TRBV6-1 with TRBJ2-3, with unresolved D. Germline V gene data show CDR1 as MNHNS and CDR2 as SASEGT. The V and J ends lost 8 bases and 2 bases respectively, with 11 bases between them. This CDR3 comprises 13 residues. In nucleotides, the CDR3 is TGTGCCAGCGGCCTTACACCCACAGATACGCAGTATTTT. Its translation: CASGLTPTDTQYF.

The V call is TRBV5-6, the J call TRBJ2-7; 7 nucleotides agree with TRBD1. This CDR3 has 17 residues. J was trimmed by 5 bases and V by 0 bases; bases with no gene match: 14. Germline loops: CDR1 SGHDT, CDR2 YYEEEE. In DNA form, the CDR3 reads TGTGCCAGCAGCTTGGGGGACAGCGACCCACGGCCCCACGAGCAGTACTTC. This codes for CASSLGDSDPRPHEQYF.

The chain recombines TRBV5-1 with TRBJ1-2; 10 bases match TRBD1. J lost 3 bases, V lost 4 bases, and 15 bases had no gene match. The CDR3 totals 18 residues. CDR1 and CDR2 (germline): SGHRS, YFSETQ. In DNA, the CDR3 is TGCGCCAGCAGCCACCCTTCGACAGGGGGCGATCAGGACTATGGCTACACCTTC. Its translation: CASSHPSTGGDQDYGYTF. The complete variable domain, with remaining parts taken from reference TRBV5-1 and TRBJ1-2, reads KAGVTQTPRYLIKTRGQQVTLSCSPISGHRSVSWYQQTPGQGLQFLFEYFSETQRNKGNFPGRFSGRQFSNSRSEMNVSTLELGDSALYLCASSHPSTGGDQDYGYTFGSGTRLTVV.

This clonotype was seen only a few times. CDR3 residues: CASSQSLSTGNEQYF. CDR3 coding DNA: TGTGCCAGCAGCCAATCCTTGTCGACAGGGAACGAGCAGTACTTC. The chain couples TRBV3-1 to TRBJ2-7; 7 nucleotides line up with TRBD1. CDR1 is LGHDT, CDR2 YNNKEL, per germline (reference sequence). This CDR3 spans 15 amino acids. The trim removed 2 bases at V and 5 bases at J, leaving 9 bases unmatched.

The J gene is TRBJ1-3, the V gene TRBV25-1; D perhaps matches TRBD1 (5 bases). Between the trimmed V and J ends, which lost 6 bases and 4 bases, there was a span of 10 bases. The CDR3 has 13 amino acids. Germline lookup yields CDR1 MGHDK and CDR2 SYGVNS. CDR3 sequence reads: CASSDGGGNTIYF. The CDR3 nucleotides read TGTGCCAGCAGCGATGGGGGAGGAAACACCATATATTTT.

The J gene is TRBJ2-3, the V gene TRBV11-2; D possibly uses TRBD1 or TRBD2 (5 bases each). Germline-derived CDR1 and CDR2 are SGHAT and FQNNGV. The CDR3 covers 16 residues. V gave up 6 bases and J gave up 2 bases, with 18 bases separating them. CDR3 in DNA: TGTGCCAGCAGTCCCGGGACGGCAATTTCCACAGATACGCAGTATTTT. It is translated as CASSPGTAISTDTQYF.

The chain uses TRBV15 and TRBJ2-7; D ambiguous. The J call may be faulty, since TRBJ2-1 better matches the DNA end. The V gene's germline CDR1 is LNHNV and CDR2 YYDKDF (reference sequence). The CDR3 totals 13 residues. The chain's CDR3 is CATSRGSNNEQFF. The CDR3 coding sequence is TGTGCCACCAGCAGAGGCAGCAACAATGAGCAGTTCTTC.

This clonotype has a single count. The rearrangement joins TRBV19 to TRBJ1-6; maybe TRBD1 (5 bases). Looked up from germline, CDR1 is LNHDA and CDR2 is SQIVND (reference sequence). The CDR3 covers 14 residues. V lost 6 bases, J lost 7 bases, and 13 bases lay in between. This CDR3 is CASRMGGGNSPLHF. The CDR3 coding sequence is TGTGCCAGTAGAATGGGCGGGGGGAATTCACCCCTCCACTTT.

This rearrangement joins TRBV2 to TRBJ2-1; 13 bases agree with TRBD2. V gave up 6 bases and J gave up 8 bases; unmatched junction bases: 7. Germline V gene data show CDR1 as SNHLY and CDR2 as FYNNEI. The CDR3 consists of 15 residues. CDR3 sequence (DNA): TGTGCCAGCAGCGAACTAGCGGGGGGGCGGGATGAGCAGTTCTTC. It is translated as CASSELAGGRDEQFF.

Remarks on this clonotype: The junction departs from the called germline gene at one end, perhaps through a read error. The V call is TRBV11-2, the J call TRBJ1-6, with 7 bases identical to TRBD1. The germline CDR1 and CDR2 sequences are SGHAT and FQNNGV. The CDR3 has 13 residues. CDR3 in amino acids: CATSGTDNSPLHF. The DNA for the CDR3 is TGTGCCACCAGCGGGACAGATAATTCACCCCTCCACTTT.